This entry lists 26 T cell receptor beta chains sequenced from one sample in a study of CD4+ T cells in melanoma. Assay used: immunoSEQ multiplex PCR; TCRdb lists only in-frame clones, some missing. Of some 110,000 clones in the sample, 92% are singletons; the top ten hold around 3.3%. Sequenced input: peripheral blood. Receptors originate from a human donor with melanoma.

The chain employs TRBV5-6 and TRBJ2-1; 11 nucleotides align to TRBD2. Germline trimming cut 4 bases from V and 6 bases from J; bases unmatched to any gene: 6. The CDR3 covers 15 residues. Germline V gene lookup returns CDR1 SGHDT and CDR2 YYEEEE. The CDR3 sequence: CASSPGLAELNEQFF. The CDR3 DNA reads TGTGCCAGCAGCCCGGGACTAGCGGAGCTCAATGAGCAGTTCTTC.

The gene calls are TRBV7-7 and TRBJ2-3; tentative D call: TRBD2 (6 bases). V lost 5 bases to trimming and J lost 1 base, with 10 bases between them. The CDR3 is 14 amino acids. Germline V lookup: CDR1 SSHAT, CDR2 FNYEAQ (reference sequence). This CDR3 reads CASSPWEGTDTQYF. The CDR3 DNA reads as TGTGCCAGCAGCCCCTGGGAGGGCACAGATACGCAGTATTTT.

The rearrangement joins TRBV15 to TRBJ2-5, with D tentatively TRBD2 (6 bases). Germline loops: CDR1 LNHNV, CDR2 YYDKDF (reference sequence). This CDR3 is built from 15 residues. V lost 1 base and J 2 bases, leaving 11 bases between the germline ends. CDR3 in DNA: TGTGCCACCAGCAGAGCCGGGCGGGGTCAAGAGACCCAGTACTTC. Translating gives CATSRAGRGQETQYF.

DNA of the CDR3: TGTGCCAGTAGCCACAAAGCCAGGGGCGGCGGGGAGACCCAGTACTTC. Encoded protein: CASSHKARGGGETQYF. J is TRBJ2-5 and V is TRBV19, with a weak D call TRBD1 (6 bases). V lost 6 bases, J lost 5 bases, and 22 bases lay in between. This CDR3 contains 16 residues. CDR1 and CDR2 from the germline V gene are LNHDA and SQIVND (reference sequence).

The chain joins TRBV7-6 to TRBJ1-4, with D possibly matching TRBD1 (5 bases). The CDR3 spans 15 residues. V was cut by 5 bases and J by 2 bases, with 12 bases left in between. CDR1 is SGHVS, CDR2 FNYEAQ, per germline. CDR3 loop: CASSPRASTNEKLFF. The CDR3 DNA sequence: TGTGCCAGCAGCCCCAGGGCGTCCACTAATGAAAAACTGTTTTTT.

The V gene is TRBV7-8, the J gene TRBJ1-5; weak D call: TRBD1 (5 bases). This CDR3 is 17 amino acids long. V shed 9 bases and J shed 0 bases, with 21 bases lying between them. The V gene's germline CDR1 is SGHVS and CDR2 FQNEAQ. The CDR3 loop is CASSIFGGIRSNQPQHF. CDR3 nucleotides: TGTGCCAGTTCAATATTTGGGGGGATCCGTAGCAATCAGCCCCAGCATTTT.

The chain combines TRBV11-2 with TRBJ2-3; 12 bases agree with TRBD2. The CDR3 covers 17 residues. Germline CDR1 is SGHAT and CDR2 is FQNNGV. After removal of 1 base from V and 5 bases from J, the junction contained 7 bases not matched to a gene. The CDR3 sequence: CASSLVFLAGGLDTQYF. The CDR3 nucleotides are TGTGCCAGCAGCTTAGTTTTCCTAGCGGGAGGGCTAGATACGCAGTATTTT.

V and J are TRBV11-1 and TRBJ2-2, with 7 positions matching TRBD2. The CDR3 is 14 residues long. The V and J ends lost 6 bases and 2 bases, in that order; junction bases with no gene match: 3. Germline V gene data show CDR1 as SGHAT and CDR2 as FQDESV (reference sequence). The CDR3, as DNA: TGTGCCAGCAGTCGCGGGGGTAACACCGGGGAGCTGTTTTTT. Residues: CASSRGGNTGELFF. Complete variable domain (other parts from reference TRBV11-1 and TRBJ2-2): EAEVAQSPRYKITEKSQAVAFWCDPISGHATLYWYRQILGQGPELLVQFQDESVVDDSQLPKDRFSAERLKGVDSTLKIQPAELGDSAMYLCASSRGGNTGELFFGEGSRLTVL.

V and J are TRBV28 and TRBJ2-3; unclear D gene. Trimming left V 5 bases short and J 1 base short, with 7 bases between. Germline V gene lookup returns CDR1 MDHEN and CDR2 SYDVKM. This CDR3 has 13 amino acids. CDR3 bases: TGTGCCAGCAGTCCACCTGGCACAGATACGCAGTATTTT. Protein product: CASSPPGTDTQYF.

The J gene is TRBJ2-7, the V gene TRBV27, with D unresolved. From germline, CDR1 is MNHEY and CDR2 SMNVEV (reference sequence). Trimming removed 5 bases from V and 1 base from J, with 15 bases in between. This CDR3 has 15 residues. The chain's CDR3 is CASSKTAVVSYEQYF. The CDR3 nucleotides are TGTGCCAGCAGTAAAACGGCGGTGGTGTCCTACGAGCAGTACTTC.

This chain uses TRBV4-2 with TRBJ1-2, with D possibly matching TRBD1 (5 bases). Trimming pared 0 bases from V and 4 bases from J, leaving 9 bases between. From germline, CDR1 is LGHNA and CDR2 YNFKEQ. This CDR3 is 14 amino acids long. As DNA, the CDR3 is TGTGCCAGCAGCCAAGATCGGGGCAGCTATGGCTACACCTTC. Its translation is CASSQDRGSYGYTF.

The V gene is TRBV5-8, the J gene TRBJ2-5; no reliable D call. The CDR3 totals 11 residues. V lost 0 bases and J 4 bases, leaving 1 base between the germline ends. The germline V gene encodes CDR1 SGHTS and CDR2 YDEGEE. The CDR3 reads CASSLAETQYF. In nucleotides, the CDR3 is TGTGCCAGCAGCTTGGCAGAGACCCAGTACTTC. The full variable domain, completed using reference TRBV5-8 and TRBJ2-5, is EAGVTQSPTHLIKTRGQQATLRCSPISGHTSVYWYQQALGLGLQFLLWYDEGEERNRGNFPPRFSGRQFPNYSSELNVNALELEDSALYLCASSLAETQYFGPGTRLLVL.

The V call is TRBV2, the J call TRBJ2-1; 7 bases fit TRBD1. Germline CDR1 SNHLY, CDR2 FYNNEI. CDR3 size: 12 residues. V trimming: 7 bases; J trimming: 9 bases; junction bases outside the gene matches: 6. The CDR3 sequence is CASNTQGSEQFF. As DNA, the CDR3 is TGTGCCAGCAATACACAGGGGAGTGAGCAGTTCTTC.

This chain links TRBV5-1 with TRBJ2-2, with TRBD1 matching 7 bases. Germline V gives CDR1 SGHRS, CDR2 YFSETQ. The CDR3 has 16 residues. Trimming cost V 0 bases and J 8 bases; bases outside gene matches: 10. In DNA, the CDR3 is TGCGCCAGCAGCTTGGACGAGGGGGCTCGTAGAGGGGAGCTGTTTTTT. Its protein product is CASSLDEGARRGELFF.

The rearrangement links TRBV6-6 to TRBJ1-6; D unclear. CDR3 length equals 16 residues. Germline CDR1 MNHNY, CDR2 SVGAGI (reference sequence). Trimming cost V 6 bases and J 0 bases, with 12 bases left between them. The CDR3 sequence: CASRLQRSSYNSPLHF. The CDR3 region has the DNA TGTGCCAGCAGATTACAGAGGAGCTCCTATAATTCACCCCTCCACTTT.

This rearrangement joins TRBV4-1 to TRBJ2-5, with TRBD2 as a possible D gene (5 bases). CDR1 and CDR2 from the germline V gene are MGHRA and YSYEKL. This CDR3 has 16 amino acids. Trimming left V 1 base short and J 5 bases short, with 17 bases between. The CDR3 region has the DNA TGCGCCAGCAGCCAAGTGAATGGAGGAGAGATGGAGACCCAGTACTTC. Translated, it gives CASSQVNGGEMETQYF.

The rearrangement uses TRBV7-9 and TRBJ2-1; D possibly uses TRBD1 or TRBD2 (6 bases each). Trimming stripped 3 bases from V and 7 bases from J, with 16 bases between. Germline lookup yields CDR1 SEHNR and CDR2 FQNEAQ (reference sequence). The CDR3 is 15 residues long. CDR3 region: CASSLWRGAINEQFF. The CDR3 bases are TGTGCCAGCAGCTTGTGGAGGGGGGCAATAAATGAGCAGTTCTTC.

The CDR3: CATSRPGTGRGEQFF. CDR3 coding DNA: TGTGCCACCAGCAGACCCGGGACAGGGCGGGGTGAGCAGTTCTTC. The genes are TRBV15 and TRBJ2-1; 9 positions agree with TRBD1. CDR1 and CDR2 from the germline V gene are LNHNV and YYDKDF (reference sequence). The CDR3 has 15 amino acids. With V trimmed by 2 bases and J by 9 bases, 8 bases remained unmatched.

The gene calls are TRBV4-2 and TRBJ2-7, with 11 positions matching TRBD2. The V gene end was trimmed by 3 bases and the J gene end by 4 bases; junction bases not matched to a gene: 5. Germline values: CDR1 LGHNA, CDR2 YNFKEQ. The CDR3 is 15 amino acids. The CDR3 DNA follows: TGTGCCAGCAGCCAGACTAGCGGGGCCCGTTACGAGCAGTACTTC. Protein product: CASSQTSGARYEQYF.

This rearrangement joins TRBV7-3 to TRBJ2-3; TRBD2 matches 9 bases. The germline CDR1 and CDR2 sequences are SGHTA and FQGTGA. The length of the CDR3 is 15 residues. The J segment lost 5 bases and the V segment lost 4 bases, leaving 7 bases of the junction unmatched. The CDR3 reads CASSSQAGGIDTQYF. The CDR3 DNA reads as TGTGCCAGCAGCTCCCAAGCGGGAGGAATAGATACGCAGTATTTT.

The chain links TRBV15 to TRBJ2-7; D is possibly TRBD1 or TRBD2 (6 bases each). V lost 8 bases and J lost 4, with 15 bases in between. The CDR3 extends over 13 amino acids. The germline V gene has CDR1 LNHNV and CDR2 YYDKDF (reference sequence). The CDR3 DNA is TGTGCCACCTCGGCGGGACAAACTTACGAGCAGTACTTC. Amino acids: CATSAGQTYEQYF.

The chain has TRBV18 and TRBJ2-3; TRBD2 aligns across 11 bases. The CDR3 sequence is 18 residues long. From germline, CDR1 is KGHSH and CDR2 LQKENI. Trimming removed 1 base from V and 4 bases from J; junction bases left unmatched: 10. In nucleotides, the CDR3 is TGTGCCAGCTCACCACTCCCCCCTAGCGGGAGGATTGCAGATACGCAGTATTTT. As protein: CASSPLPPSGRIADTQYF.

This chain uses TRBV4-3 with TRBJ2-2; 14 nucleotides align to TRBD2. Germline assignment: CDR1 LGHNA and CDR2 YSLEER. V lost 3 bases and J lost 2; bases outside the gene matches: 5. CDR3 length equals 18 residues. Here the CDR3 DNA reads TGCGCCAGCAGCCAGGACGGGACTAGCGGGAGAAACACCGGGGAGCTGTTTTTT. Protein: CASSQDGTSGRNTGELFF.

The rearrangement links TRBV5-1 to TRBJ2-1; tentatively, D is TRBD2 (5 bases). Between the trimmed V and J ends, which lost 0 bases and 0 bases, there was a span of 7 bases. Germline values: CDR1 SGHRS, CDR2 YFSETQ. The length of the CDR3 is 15 residues. CDR3 bases: TGCGCCAGCAGCTTGGGGGAGAGCTCCTACAATGAGCAGTTCTTC. It yields the protein CASSLGESSYNEQFF.

The gene calls are TRBV5-1 and TRBJ2-2; 9 bases fit TRBD1. In germline, CDR1 is SGHRS, CDR2 YFSETQ. The CDR3 length is 17 residues. With 4 bases clipped from V and 3 bases from J, the junction kept 10 bases outside the gene matches. CDR3 residues: CASSLGPQGADTGELFF. The CDR3, as DNA: TGCGCCAGCAGCCTGGGACCACAGGGGGCGGACACCGGGGAGCTGTTTTTT.

V gene TRBV6-1 combines with J gene TRBJ2-5; 7 bases align to TRBD2. V trimming: 3 bases; J trimming: 4 bases; junction bases outside the gene matches: 5. Per the germline V gene, CDR1 is MNHNS and CDR2 is SASEGT. This CDR3 has 14 amino acids. CDR3 region: CASSEVREGETQYF. The CDR3 DNA reads as TGTGCCAGCAGTGAGGTCAGGGAGGGAGAGACCCAGTACTTC.